Listed below are T cell receptor beta chains from one sample, sequenced in a study of blood T cell repertoires in COVID-19. Method: immunoSEQ multiplex PCR; TCRdb's copy keeps in-frame clones and lacks some. The top ten hold about 13% of the sample, which has 150,000 to 200,000 clones, roughly 80% seen once. Sequenced: peripheral blood. Every receptor here comes from a man aged 50-59 years who had recovered from COVID-19. CDR3s include the opening cysteine and the closing phenylalanine or tryptophan. The D gene is left open where the match is weak. Size tells how often a clone was seen (once, few, many) or the class of an expanded clone, and some rows leave it out.

TRBJ2-1,TRBV7-9,NA,NA,TGTGCCAGCAGCATACAAAATCTTAATAATGAGCAGTTCTTC,CASSIQNLNNEQFF
TRBJ1-2,TRBV27,TRBD1,few,TGTGCCAGCAGTCCACCGGGACAGGGCGTATGGGGCTACACCTTC,CASSPPGQGVWGYTF
TRBJ2-1,TRBV18,TRBD1,NA,TGTGCCAGCTCACCACTTCGACAGGTAGAACAGGGGCATGAGCAGTTCTTC,CASSPLRQVEQGHEQFF
TRBJ2-2,TRBV5-1,TRBD2,NA,TGCGCCAGCAGCTTCGGGACTAGCGGGCTGAACACCGGGGAGCTGTTTTTT,CASSFGTSGLNTGELFF
TRBJ2-2,TRBV6-2/TRBV6-3,TRBD2,NA,TGTGCCAGCAGTTATCTAGCGGGAAACACCGGGGAGCTGTTTTTT,CASSYLAGNTGELFF
TRBJ2-2,TRBV24-1,TRBD2,NA,TGTGCCACCAGTGATACGAGGACTAGCGGGAGTTTCAGCGGGGAGCTGTTTTTT,CATSDTRTSGSFSGELFF
TRBJ2-1,TRBV7-2,NA,NA,TGTGCCAGCAGTGAGACTCCTAGCTCCTACAATGAGCAGTTCTTC,CASSETPSSYNEQFF
TRBJ2-2,TRBV7-2,NA,once,TGTGCCAGCAGCCCACGTCAGGGCACCGGGGAGCTGTTTTTT,CASSPRQGTGELFF
TRBJ1-1,TRBV18,TRBD1,NA,TGTGCCAGCTCACCAGATAGGACAGGGAACACTGAAGCTTTCTTT,CASSPDRTGNTEAFF
TRBJ1-2,TRBV18,TRBD1,NA,TGTGCCAGCTCACCAGGTCAGGGGGCTGGCTATGGCTACACCTTC,CASSPGQGAGYGYTF
TRBJ2-1,TRBV3-1/TRBV3-2,TRBD2,NA,TGTGCCAGCAGCCCCTCCGGTTTAGCGGGAGTTGATGAGCAGTTCTTC,CASSPSGLAGVDEQFF
TRBJ1-5,TRBV27,NA,NA,TGTGCCAGCAGTTTATCGTTCGAGGTTTCGTCCCAGCATTTT,CASSLSFEVSSQHF
TRBJ1-1,TRBV4-1,NA,NA,TGCGCCAGCAGCCCGCGGGACCCCGGCGGAACTTTCTTT,CASSPRDPGGTFF
TRBJ1-2,TRBV28,NA,NA,TGTGCCAGCAGCTCCGCGTCTAGCAACCCAGTAGGCTATGGCTACACCTTC,CASSSASSNPVGYGYTF
TRBJ2-7,TRBV7-2,TRBD2,NA,TGTGCCAGCAGCTTAGATACTAGCGGGAGGCCACCCTACGAGCAGTACTTC,CASSLDTSGRPPYEQYF
TRBJ2-7,TRBV5-5,NA,NA,TGTGCCAGCAGCTTGTTAACCTACGAGCAGTACTTC,CASSLLTYEQYF
TRBJ2-1,TRBV30,NA,NA,TGTGCCTGGAGTGTACGGTCCTACAATGAGCAGTTCTTC,CAWSVRSYNEQFF
TRBJ1-1,TRBV24-1,NA,NA,TGTGCCACCAGTGACCGATCCACAGGGATAGGTGAAGCTTTCTTT,CATSDRSTGIGEAFF
TRBJ2-3,TRBV11-2,TRBD2,many,TGTGCCAGCAGCTTAGTAGCGGGGTCAGATACGCAGTATTTT,CASSLVAGSDTQYF
TRBJ2-3,TRBV6-5,TRBD2,NA,TGTGCCAGCAGTAACTCTCTAGCGGGAGTAACCGATACGCAGTATTTT,CASSNSLAGVTDTQYF
TRBJ2-7,TRBV5-1,TRBD2,NA,TGCGCCAGTCGACTAGCGGGAGGGTACGAGCAGTACTTC,CASRLAGGYEQYF
TRBJ1-5,TRBV19,TRBD1,NA,TGTGCCAGAAATATCACCGGGACAGGGGTAGGGCAGCCCCAGCATTTT,CARNITGTGVGQPQHF
TRBJ2-7,TRBV4-1,TRBD2,NA,TGCGCCAGCGCCCACGTCGGGAGGGACTACGAGCAGTACTTC,CASAHVGRDYEQYF
TRBJ2-1,TRBV21-1,NA,once,TGTGCCAGCAGCAAGAATAGCGGGAGCTACAATGAGCAGTTCTTC,CASSKNSGSYNEQFF
TRBJ1-1,TRBV2,NA,once,TGTGCCAGCGACCCGGTCCAGGCGTACACTGAAGCTTTCTTT,CASDPVQAYTEAFF
TRBJ1-5,TRBV6-2/TRBV6-3,TRBD1,NA,TGTGCCAGCAGTTGGACAGGGAGCAATCAGCCCCAGCATTTT,CASSWTGSNQPQHF
TRBJ1-2,TRBV29-1,TRBD1,NA,TGCAGCGCAGACAGGGTGAGCTATGGCTACACCTTC,CSADRVSYGYTF
TRBJ1-2,TRBV5-1,TRBD1,NA,TGCGCCAGCATCGAAGGACAGGGGGCAAATACTGCGGAGGGCTACACCTTC,CASIEGQGANTAEGYTF
TRBJ2-2,TRBV6-2/TRBV6-3,TRBD2,NA,TGTGCCAGCAGTTTAGGGCTAGCGGGAGTCGGGGAGCTGTTTTTT,CASSLGLAGVGELFF
TRBJ1-5,TRBV3-1/TRBV3-2,NA,NA,TGTGCCAGCAGCCAAGATCGCGGGTGGAAGGATCAGCCCCAGCATTTT,CASSQDRGWKDQPQHF
TRBJ1-6,TRBV13,TRBD1,NA,TGTGCCAGCAGCTTTTGGACAGGGACTTCACCCCTCCACTTT,CASSFWTGTSPLHF
TRBJ2-3,TRBV7-9,NA,few,TGTGCCAGCGGAGACCTACGAGGCACAGATACGCAGTATTTT,CASGDLRGTDTQYF
TRBJ1-1,TRBV27,NA,NA,TGTGCCAGCAGGCTTACGGGGGTCACTGAAGCTTTCTTT,CASRLTGVTEAFF
TRBJ1-3,TRBV6-5,TRBD1,once,TGTGCCAGCAGTTCCGGGGACAGAATCTCTGGAAACACCATATATTTT,CASSSGDRISGNTIYF
TRBJ2-1,TRBV7-9,TRBD2,few,TGTGCCAGCAGCTCCCTAGCGGGAGTTGGAAATGAGCAGTTCTTC,CASSSLAGVGNEQFF
TRBJ2-1,TRBV25-1,TRBD2,NA,TGTGCCAGCACTCCTAGCGGTTCCTACAATGAGCAGTTCTTC,CASTPSGSYNEQFF
TRBJ2-1,TRBV19,NA,once,TGTGCCAGTAGTGCGTACAGGGTGGGACCGCCCAATGAGCAGTTCTTC,CASSAYRVGPPNEQFF
TRBJ1-5,TRBV2,TRBD1,NA,TGTGCCAGCAGAGGGGGACAGGGTGCTCAGCCCCAGCATTTT,CASRGGQGAQPQHF
TRBJ1-2,TRBV19,NA,once,TGTGCCAGTAGTTTCAGAATAGGAACGACGGCGACAGATGGCTACACCTTC,CASSFRIGTTATDGYTF
TRBJ1-1,TRBV27,TRBD1,many,TGTGCCAGCAGCCGCGGGACAGGGATCACTGAAGCTTTCTTT,CASSRGTGITEAFF
TRBJ2-7,TRBV20-1,NA,NA,TGCAGTGCTATATGGCGGGACGAGCAGTACTTC,CSAIWRDEQYF
TRBJ2-5,TRBV7-9,TRBD2,once,TGTGCCAGCAGGAGCGGGAGCCAAGAGACCCAGTACTTC,CASRSGSQETQYF
TRBJ2-1,TRBV28,NA,NA,TGTGCCAGCAGTTTAATGGGGGGGCAGTTCTTC,CASSLMGGQFF
TRBJ2-1,TRBV28,TRBD2,NA,TGTGCCAGCAGTAACGGGGGACTAGCGGGATCCTACAATGAGCAGTTCTTC,CASSNGGLAGSYNEQFF
TRBJ2-5,TRBV9,TRBD1,NA,TGTGCCAGCAGCGCCCGTCGGGACAGGGAAGAGACCCAGTACTTC,CASSARRDREETQYF